This T cell receptor beta chain originates from a study of control samples from healthy donors and cancer patients. Only in-frame clones appear in the TCRdb table, and some are missing; sequencing was by immunoSEQ multiplex PCR. The repertoire consists of approximately 84,000 clones, with around 80% occurring once and the leading ten covering 8.5% to 10%. Looked up from germline, CDR1 is SGHTA and CDR2 is FQGNSA. The CDR3 consists of 12 residues. V lost 5 bases and J 1 base, leaving 5 bases between the germline ends. The sample was blood. The chain couples TRBV7-2 to TRBJ1-2; D is unclear. This clonotype was sampled from a woman aged 55-70 years in good health. The chain's CDR3 is CASSLNNYGYTF. CDR3 in DNA: TGTGCCAGCAGCCTTAATAACTATGGCTACACCTTC.